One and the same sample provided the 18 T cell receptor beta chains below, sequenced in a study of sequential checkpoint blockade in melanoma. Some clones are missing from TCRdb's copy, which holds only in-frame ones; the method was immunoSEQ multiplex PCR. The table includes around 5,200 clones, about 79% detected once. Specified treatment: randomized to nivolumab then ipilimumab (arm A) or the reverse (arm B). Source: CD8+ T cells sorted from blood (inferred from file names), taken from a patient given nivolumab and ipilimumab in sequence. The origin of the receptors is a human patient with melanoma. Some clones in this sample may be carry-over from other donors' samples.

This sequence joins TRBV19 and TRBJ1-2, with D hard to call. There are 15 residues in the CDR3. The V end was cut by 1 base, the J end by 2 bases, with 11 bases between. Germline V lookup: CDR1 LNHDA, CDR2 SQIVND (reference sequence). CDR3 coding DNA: TGTGCCAGTAGTATAGTTAACGCCCGGAACTATGGCTACACCTTC. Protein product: CASSIVNARNYGYTF.

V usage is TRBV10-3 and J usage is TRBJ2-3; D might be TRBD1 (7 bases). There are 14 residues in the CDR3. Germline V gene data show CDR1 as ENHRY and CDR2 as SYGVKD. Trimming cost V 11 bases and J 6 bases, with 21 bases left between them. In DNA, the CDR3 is TGTGCCTCCAGCCAGGAGGGGGCGAAGGATACGCAGTATTTT. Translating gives CASSQEGAKDTQYF.

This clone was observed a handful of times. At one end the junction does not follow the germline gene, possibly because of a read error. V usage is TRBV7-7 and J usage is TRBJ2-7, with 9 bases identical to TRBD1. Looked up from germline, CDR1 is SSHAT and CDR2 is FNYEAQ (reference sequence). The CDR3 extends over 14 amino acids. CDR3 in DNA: TGTGCTAGCAGCCTAGGGACAGGGAGTGGCGAGCAGTACTTC. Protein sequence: CASSLGTGSGEQYF.

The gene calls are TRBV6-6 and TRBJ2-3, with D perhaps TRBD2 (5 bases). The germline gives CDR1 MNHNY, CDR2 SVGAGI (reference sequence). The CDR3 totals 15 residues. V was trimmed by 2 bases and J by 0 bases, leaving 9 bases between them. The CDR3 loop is CASSYGGGSTDTQYF. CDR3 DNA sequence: TGTGCCAGCAGTTACGGAGGCGGGAGCACAGATACGCAGTATTTT.

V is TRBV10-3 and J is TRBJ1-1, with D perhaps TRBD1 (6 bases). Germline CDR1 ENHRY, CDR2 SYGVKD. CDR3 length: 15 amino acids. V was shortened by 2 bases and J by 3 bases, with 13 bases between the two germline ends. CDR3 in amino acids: CAISERGGLDTEAFF. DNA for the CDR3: TGTGCCATCAGTGAGAGGGGGGGCCTGGACACTGAAGCTTTCTTT.

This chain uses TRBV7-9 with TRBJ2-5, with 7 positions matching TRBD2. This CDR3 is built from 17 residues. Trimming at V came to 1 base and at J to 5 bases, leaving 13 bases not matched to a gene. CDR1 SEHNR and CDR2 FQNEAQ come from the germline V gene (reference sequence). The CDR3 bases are TGTGCCAGCAGCTTAGGAGTCGAAGCGGGGAACCGGGAGACCCAGTACTTC. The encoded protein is CASSLGVEAGNRETQYF.

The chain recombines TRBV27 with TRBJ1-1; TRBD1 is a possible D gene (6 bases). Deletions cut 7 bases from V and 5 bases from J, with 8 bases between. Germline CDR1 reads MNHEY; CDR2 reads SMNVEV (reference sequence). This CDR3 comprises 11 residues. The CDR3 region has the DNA TGTGCCAGCACCCAGGGGACTGAAGCTTTCTTT. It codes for CASTQGTEAFF.

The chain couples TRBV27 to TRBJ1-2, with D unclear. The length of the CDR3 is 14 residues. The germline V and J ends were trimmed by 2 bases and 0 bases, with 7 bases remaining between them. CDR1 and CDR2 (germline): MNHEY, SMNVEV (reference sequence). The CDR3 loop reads CASSLTVSNYGYTF. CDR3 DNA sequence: TGTGCCAGCAGTTTAACAGTGTCTAACTATGGCTACACCTTC.

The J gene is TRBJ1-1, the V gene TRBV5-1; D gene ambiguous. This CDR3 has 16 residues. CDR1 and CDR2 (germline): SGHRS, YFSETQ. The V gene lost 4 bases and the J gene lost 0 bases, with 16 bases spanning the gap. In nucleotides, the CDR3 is TGCGCCAGCAGCAACCCTGTTGACATGGTGAACACTGAAGCTTTCTTT. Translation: CASSNPVDMVNTEAFF.

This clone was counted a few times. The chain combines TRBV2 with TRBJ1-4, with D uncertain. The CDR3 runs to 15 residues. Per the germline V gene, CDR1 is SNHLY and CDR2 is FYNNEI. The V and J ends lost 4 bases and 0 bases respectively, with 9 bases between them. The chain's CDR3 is CASSADTSTNEKLFF. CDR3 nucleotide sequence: TGTGCCAGCAGTGCCGACACCTCAACTAATGAAAAACTGTTTTTT. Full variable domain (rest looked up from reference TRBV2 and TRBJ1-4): EPEVTQTPSHQVTQMGQEVILRCVPISNHLYFYWYRQILGQKVEFLVSFYNNEISEKSEIFDDQFSVERPDGSNFTLKIRSTKLEDSAMYFCASSADTSTNEKLFFGSGTQLSVL.

The CDR3 bases are TGTGCCAGCAGCCAAGATACAGGGATGTATGGCTACACCTTC. It specifies CASSQDTGMYGYTF. V and J are TRBV4-2 and TRBJ1-2; D may be TRBD1 (6 bases). V lost 0 bases to trimming and J lost 5 bases, with 10 bases between them. The CDR3 totals 14 residues. Germline V gene sequence: CDR1 LGHNA, CDR2 YNFKEQ.

CDR3 nucleotide sequence: TGTGCCAGCAGCGTAGCGGGGATTGAGCAGTTCTTC. Translated: CASSVAGIEQFF. This chain links TRBV9 with TRBJ2-1; D might be TRBD2 (5 bases). Trimming took off 0 bases at V and 9 bases at J, with 7 bases between the two ends. The CDR3 consists of 12 residues. In germline, CDR1 is SGDLS, CDR2 YYNGEE.

CDR3 residues: CAIRDYRGLNTEAFF. DNA for the CDR3: TGTGCCATCAGGGATTACAGGGGCTTGAACACTGAAGCTTTCTTT. The chain carries TRBV10-3 and TRBJ1-1, with 7 bases identical to TRBD1. The CDR3 has 15 residues. Per the germline V gene, CDR1 is ENHRY and CDR2 is SYGVKD. Trimming at V came to 6 bases and at J to 0 bases, leaving 7 bases not matched to a gene.

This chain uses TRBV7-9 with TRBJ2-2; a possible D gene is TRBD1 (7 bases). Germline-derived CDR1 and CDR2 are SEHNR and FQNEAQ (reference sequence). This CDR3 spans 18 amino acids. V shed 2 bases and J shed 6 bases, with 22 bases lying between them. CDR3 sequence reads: CASSLSRIGGGASGELFF. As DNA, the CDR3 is TGTGCCAGCAGCTTATCGAGGATTGGAGGGGGCGCGTCCGGGGAGCTGTTTTTT.

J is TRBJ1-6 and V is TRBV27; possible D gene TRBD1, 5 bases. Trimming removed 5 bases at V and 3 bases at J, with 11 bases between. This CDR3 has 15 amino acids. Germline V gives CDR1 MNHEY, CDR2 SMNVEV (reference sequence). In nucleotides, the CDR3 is TGTGCCAGCAGTACAGGTTGGATCTATAATTCACCCCTCCACTTT. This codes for CASSTGWIYNSPLHF.

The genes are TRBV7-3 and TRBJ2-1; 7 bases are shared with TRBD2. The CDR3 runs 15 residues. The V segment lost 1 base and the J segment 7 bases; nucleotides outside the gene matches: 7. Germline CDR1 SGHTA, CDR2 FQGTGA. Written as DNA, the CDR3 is TGTGCCAGCAGCTTAAGGGCGGGGGTCAGTAATGAGCAGTTCTTC. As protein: CASSLRAGVSNEQFF.

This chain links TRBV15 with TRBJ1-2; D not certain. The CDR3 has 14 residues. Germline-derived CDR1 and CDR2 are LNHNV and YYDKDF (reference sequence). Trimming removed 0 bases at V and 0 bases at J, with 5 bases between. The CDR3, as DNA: TGTGCCACCAGCAGAGATATCTCTAACTATGGCTACACCTTC. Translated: CATSRDISNYGYTF.

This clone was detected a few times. In DNA, the CDR3 is TGTGCCAGCAGCGAGGACTTCCAAGAGACCCAGTACTTC. Its translation is CASSEDFQETQYF. The chain is built from TRBV6-1 and TRBJ2-5; D is perhaps TRBD2 (5 bases). This CDR3 has 13 amino acids. The germline gives CDR1 MNHNS, CDR2 SASEGT. V lost 6 bases and J lost 1, with 9 bases in between.